The rows below give T cell receptor beta chains drawn from one sample of a study of Graves' ophthalmopathy and Graves' hyperthyroidism. TCRdb used MiXCR to reprocess the multiplex PCR reads, holding one entry per CDR3 protein. The sample holds approximately 210,000 distinct CDR3 sequences; roughly a fifth are singletons and the top ten take around 45%. The sequencing sample was made of peripheral blood. Receptors originate from a woman aged 45-59 years with Graves' ophthalmopathy. CDR3s include the opening cysteine and the closing phenylalanine or tryptophan. Each record gives: J gene, D gene, V gene, clone size, CDR3 DNA, CDR3 protein. A D gene is named only where the DNA matches it firmly. Size is omitted from some rows. Given values are once, few, many or a class for expanded clones.

>TRBJ1-5|-|TRBV7-6|many
TGTGCCAGCAGCCCCCAGTCGGGGGGCCGTCAGCCCCAGCATTTT
CASSPQSGGRQPQHF
>TRBJ1-1|-|TRBV6-1|many
TGTGCCAGCAGTGAGAGGGTGAACACTGAAGCTTTCTTT
CASSERVNTEAFF
>TRBJ2-2|TRBD1|TRBV15|many
TGTGCCACCAGCAGAGCTCCGGGACAGGGACACACCGGGGAGCTGTTTTTT
CATSRAPGQGHTGELFF
>TRBJ1-5|-|TRBV20-1|many
TGCAGTGCTAGGTTCCGGGACGGAGGCCTGGGGCCCCAGCATTTT
CSARFRDGGLGPQHF
>TRBJ2-5|TRBD2|TRBV2|few
TGTGCCAGCAGTGAAGAAGCGGGGGAGACCCAGTACTTC
CASSEEAGETQYF
>TRBJ2-7|-|TRBV6-1|many
TGTGCCAGCAGTGAATTAGGACCCACTAGCTCCTACGAGCAGTACTTC
CASSELGPTSSYEQYF
>TRBJ2-7|-|TRBV7-6|few
TGTGCCAGCAGCTTAGTTCCTGACAGCTCCTACGAGCAGTACTTC
CASSLVPDSSYEQYF
>TRBJ2-7|TRBD2|TRBV29-1|many
TGCAGCGTTGAAAGGCCCACCGGGACTAGCTACGAGCAGTACTTC
CSVERPTGTSYEQYF
>TRBJ1-1|-|TRBV29-1|many
TGCAGCGTTGGTTGGGGTAGGGCTGAAGCTTTCTTT
CSVGWGRAEAFF
>TRBJ2-7|-|TRBV3-1|-
TGTGCCAGCAGCCAAGATTGGAGCGGTACCTACGAGCAGTACTTC
CASSQDWSGTYEQYF
>TRBJ2-7|TRBD2|TRBV2|many
TGTGCCATCCTGGCGAGCGGGGAGACCTACGAGCAGTACTTC
CAILASGETYEQYF
>TRBJ2-2|-|TRBV12-3/TRBV12-4|many
TGTGCCAGCAGTTACAGGGCCGGGGAGCTGTTTTTT
CASSYRAGELFF
>TRBJ2-7|TRBD2|TRBV6-1|-
TGTGCCAGCAAGCCGGGACTAGCGGGGGGGCCATACTACGAGCAGTACTTC
CASKPGLAGGPYYEQYF
>TRBJ1-2|-|TRBV18|-
TGTGCCAGCTCACCGACAGGTGGCGGCTACACCTTC
CASSPTGGGYTF
>TRBJ2-7|TRBD1|TRBV29-1|many
TGCAGCGTTGGGCAGGGGGCAGGGGAGCAGTACTTC
CSVGQGAGEQYF
>TRBJ2-7|-|TRBV20-1|many
TGCAGTGCTAGCCCTAGGGCGGGACAACACGTTTACGAGCAGTACTTC
CSASPRAGQHVYEQYF
>TRBJ2-7|TRBD2|TRBV2|-
TGTGCCAGCATAGCGGGACTCTACGAGCAGTACTTC
CASIAGLYEQYF
>TRBJ1-1|-|TRBV13|many
TGTGCCAGCAGCTTAGTGGGCAGGAGGGACACTGAAGCTTTCTTT
CASSLVGRRDTEAFF
>TRBJ2-7|-|TRBV6-1|-
TGTGCCAGCAGTCGATATGTGAGCTCCTACGAGCAGTACTTC
CASSRYVSSYEQYF
>TRBJ2-5|-|TRBV28|many
TGTGCCAGCCAAAAACGGGAAGGGCCGGCTCCGTACTTC
CASQKREGPAPYF
>TRBJ1-2|-|TRBV7-8|-
TGTGCCAGCAGCTTCCAGGGCCACTATGGCTACACCTTC
CASSFQGHYGYTF
>TRBJ2-4|-|TRBV29-1|many
TGCAGCGGCCGCGTACAAAACATTCAGTACTTC
CSGRVQNIQYF
>TRBJ1-1|-|TRBV12-3/TRBV12-4|many
TGTGCCAGCAGTTTGCGGACGGCCGGAAAGAACACTGAAGCTTTCTTT
CASSLRTAGKNTEAFF
>TRBJ1-5|TRBD1|TRBV2|many
TGTGCCAGCAGTGGGACAGGGGCCAATAGCAATCAGCCCCAGCATTTT
CASSGTGANSNQPQHF
>TRBJ2-5|TRBD1|TRBV5-1|many
TGCGCCAGCAGCTCCGGGACAGGGTTCGAGACCCAGTACTTC
CASSSGTGFETQYF
>TRBJ1-2|-|TRBV4-1|few
TGCGCCAGCAGCCCTACCGGACGGTCAGGGAATGGCTACACCTTC
CASSPTGRSGNGYTF
>TRBJ1-1|TRBD1|TRBV19|many
TGTGCCAGTAGTATCCTCAGGGGGACTGAAGCTTTCTTT
CASSILRGTEAFF
>TRBJ2-7|-|TRBV19|many
TGTGCCAGTCGCCCTAGGGGGTTTGGAGACTACGAGCAGTACTTC
CASRPRGFGDYEQYF
>TRBJ1-2|-|TRBV20-1|-
TGCAGTGCTAGAGATGGGGATCACCCCAAGGGGGGCTACACCTTC
CSARDGDHPKGGYTF
>TRBJ2-5|TRBD1|TRBV20-1|many
TGCAGTGCTGAGGACAGGGGGTCCGAGACCCAGTACTTC
CSAEDRGSETQYF
>TRBJ1-2|-|TRBV6-1|many
TGTGCCAGCAGTGAATACCAGGACCTAGCTAACTATGGCTACACCTTC
CASSEYQDLANYGYTF
>TRBJ1-1|-|TRBV5-1|few
TGCGCCAGCAGCTTGGGGCAAGGTACGAACACTGAAGCTTTCTTT
CASSLGQGTNTEAFF
>TRBJ1-5|TRBD1|TRBV6-5|many
TGTGCCAGCACCCTAGACAGGGGAAGAGGGCAGCCCCAGCATTTT
CASTLDRGRGQPQHF
>TRBJ2-5|-|TRBV28|many
TGTGCCAGCAGTTCCCCCGGACGGACTGAGACCCAGTACTTC
CASSSPGRTETQYF
>TRBJ2-7|-|TRBV11-2|-
TGTGCCAGCAGCTATCGTCACTCAGGGGGGTTTTACGAGCAGTACTTC
CASSYRHSGGFYEQYF
>TRBJ2-5|-|TRBV24-1|-
TGTGCCACCAGTGCGCCGGGAGAGACCCAGTACTTC
CATSAPGETQYF
>TRBJ2-4|-|TRBV6-5|many
TGTGCCAGCTTCCTAGGCGGAGCCAAAAACATTCAGTACTTC
CASFLGGAKNIQYF
>TRBJ2-4|TRBD1|TRBV20-1|many
TGCAGTGCTGGACAGGGATCCATTCAGTACTTC
CSAGQGSIQYF
>TRBJ1-2|-|TRBV10-3|many
TGTGCCATCAGTTCCGACGCTTATGGCTACACCTTC
CAISSDAYGYTF
>TRBJ2-7|-|TRBV7-3|many
TGTGCCAGCAGCCCAGGGGGGACCCCTCGGGGCGAGCAGTACTTC
CASSPGGTPRGEQYF
>TRBJ1-1|-|TRBV12-3/TRBV12-4|few
TGTGCCAGCTCGTCTGGGCTGGACACTGAAGCTTTCTTT
CASSSGLDTEAFF
>TRBJ1-2|-|TRBV4-1|-
TGCGCCAGCAGCCAAGATAGGGGTTCCAATGGCTACACCTTC
CASSQDRGSNGYTF
>TRBJ2-7|-|TRBV6-5|-
TGTGCCAGCAGTTTATCTAGCCCCTACGAGCAGTACTTC
CASSLSSPYEQYF
>TRBJ2-7|-|TRBV28|-
TGTGCCAGCTTGTCAGGCTTCTACGAGCAGTACTTC
CASLSGFYEQYF
>TRBJ1-1|-|TRBV2|few
TGTGCCAGCAGTGCCTGGGGCACTGAAGCTTTCTTT
CASSAWGTEAFF
>TRBJ2-5|-|TRBV19|many
TGTGCCAGTAGTGTCGAAGGGGCGGAGACCCAGTACTTC
CASSVEGAETQYF